This T cell receptor (beta chain) is drawn from a study of T cells in Graves' hyperthyroidism and ophthalmopathy. Across the whole study: Before any treatment, at initial diagnosis, peripheral blood was collected.

The CDR3 is 12 residues long. Germline-derived CDR1 and CDR2 are DFQATT and SNEGSKA (reference sequence). Of note for this clonotype: Compared with germline, one end of the junction differs, possibly owing to a read error.

The TCR beta CDR3 regions underwent amplification using RNA transcripts as the source. Carried out on the TCR CDR3, a first-round RT-PCR used the HTBI primer set. From the multiplex PCR reads, TCRdb called clonotypes with MiXCR, one entry per CDR3 protein. The sample consists of about 610,000 distinct CDR3 sequences, about 15% of them appearing once. The chain joins TRBV20-1 to TRBJ1-1; 9 bases align to TRBD1. Sample: blood. This clonotype was obtained from a middle-aged woman with Graves' ophthalmopathy. The CDR3 reads CSARSPLTGGNF. The CDR3, as DNA: TGCAGTGCTAGATCTCCCTTGACAGGGGGTAACTTT.